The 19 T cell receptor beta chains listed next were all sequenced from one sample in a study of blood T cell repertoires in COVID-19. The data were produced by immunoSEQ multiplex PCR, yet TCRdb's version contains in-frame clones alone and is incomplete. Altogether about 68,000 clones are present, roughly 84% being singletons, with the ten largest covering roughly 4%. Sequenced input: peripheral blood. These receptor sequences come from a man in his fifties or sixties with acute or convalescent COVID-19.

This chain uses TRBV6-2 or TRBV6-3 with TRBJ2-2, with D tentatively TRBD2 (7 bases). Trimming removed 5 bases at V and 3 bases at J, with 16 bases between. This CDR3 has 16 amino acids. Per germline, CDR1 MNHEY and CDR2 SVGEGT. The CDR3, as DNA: TGTGCCAGCAGTGACGAAGGGGGGGCATACACCGGGGAGCTGTTTTTT. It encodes CASSDEGGAYTGELFF.

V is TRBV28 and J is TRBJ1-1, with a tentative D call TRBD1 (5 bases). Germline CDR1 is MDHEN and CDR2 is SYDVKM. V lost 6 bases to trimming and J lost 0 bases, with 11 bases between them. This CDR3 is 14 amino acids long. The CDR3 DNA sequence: TGTGCCAGCAGCGGTGGGGGGATGAACACTGAAGCTTTCTTT. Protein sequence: CASSGGGMNTEAFF.

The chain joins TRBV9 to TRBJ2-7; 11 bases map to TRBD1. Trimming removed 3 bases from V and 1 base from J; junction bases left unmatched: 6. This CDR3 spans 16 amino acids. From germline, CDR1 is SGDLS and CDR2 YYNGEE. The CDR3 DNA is TGTGCCAGCAGCGGCCCCGGGACAGGGGGATCCTACGAGCAGTACTTC. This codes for CASSGPGTGGSYEQYF.

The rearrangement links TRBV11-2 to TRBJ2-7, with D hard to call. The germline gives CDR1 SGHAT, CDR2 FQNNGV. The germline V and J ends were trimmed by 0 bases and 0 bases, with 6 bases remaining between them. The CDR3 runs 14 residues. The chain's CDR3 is CASSLDPVSYEQYF. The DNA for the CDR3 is TGTGCCAGCAGCTTAGATCCAGTCTCCTACGAGCAGTACTTC.

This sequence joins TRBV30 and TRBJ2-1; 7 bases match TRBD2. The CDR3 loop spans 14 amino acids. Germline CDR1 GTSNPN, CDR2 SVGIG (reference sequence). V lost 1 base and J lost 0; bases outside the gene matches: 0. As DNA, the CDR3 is TGTGCCTGGAGTGGGACTAGCTCCTACAATGAGCAGTTCTTC. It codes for CAWSGTSSYNEQFF. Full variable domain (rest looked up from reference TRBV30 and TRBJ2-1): SQTIHQWPATLVQPVGSPLSLECTVEGTSNPNLYWYRQAAGRGLQLLFYSVGIGQISSEVPQNLSASRPQDRQFILSSKKLLLSDSGFYLCAWSGTSSYNEQFFGPGTRLTVL.

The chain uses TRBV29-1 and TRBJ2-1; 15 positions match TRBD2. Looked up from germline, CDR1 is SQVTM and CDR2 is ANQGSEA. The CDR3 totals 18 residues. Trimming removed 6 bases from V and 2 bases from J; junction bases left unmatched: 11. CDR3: CSVLGTSGRQRTYNEQFF. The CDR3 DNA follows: TGCAGCGTACTTGGGACTAGCGGGAGGCAAAGGACCTACAATGAGCAGTTCTTC.

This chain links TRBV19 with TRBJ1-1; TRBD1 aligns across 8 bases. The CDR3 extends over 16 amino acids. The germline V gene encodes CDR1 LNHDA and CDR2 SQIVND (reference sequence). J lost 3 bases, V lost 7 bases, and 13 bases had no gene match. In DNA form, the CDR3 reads TGTGCCAGTATACCCAACACAGGGGGATGGGACACTGAAGCTTTCTTT. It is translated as CASIPNTGGWDTEAFF. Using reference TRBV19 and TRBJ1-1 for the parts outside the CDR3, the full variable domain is DGGITQSPKYLFRKEGQNVTLSCEQNLNHDAMYWYRQDPGQGLRLIYYSQIVNDFQKGDIAEGYSVSREKKESFPLTVTSAQKNPTAFYLCASIPNTGGWDTEAFFGQGTRLTVV.

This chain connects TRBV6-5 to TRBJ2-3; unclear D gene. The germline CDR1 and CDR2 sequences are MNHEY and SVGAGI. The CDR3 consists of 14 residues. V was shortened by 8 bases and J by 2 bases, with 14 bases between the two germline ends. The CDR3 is CASHQAGSTDTQYF. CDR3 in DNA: TGTGCCAGCCATCAAGCCGGGTCCACAGATACGCAGTATTTT.

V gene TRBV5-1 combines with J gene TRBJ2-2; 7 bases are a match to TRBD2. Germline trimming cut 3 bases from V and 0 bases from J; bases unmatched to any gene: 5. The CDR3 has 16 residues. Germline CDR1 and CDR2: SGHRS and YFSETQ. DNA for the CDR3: TGCGCCAGCAGCTCAACTAGCGCTTCGAACACCGGGGAGCTGTTTTTT. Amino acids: CASSSTSASNTGELFF.

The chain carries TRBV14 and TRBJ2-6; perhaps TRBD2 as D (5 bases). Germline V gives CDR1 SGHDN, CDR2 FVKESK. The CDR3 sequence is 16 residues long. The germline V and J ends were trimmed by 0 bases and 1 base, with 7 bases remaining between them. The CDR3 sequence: CASSQEGGSGANVLTF. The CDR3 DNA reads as TGTGCCAGCAGCCAAGAGGGCGGGTCTGGGGCCAACGTCCTGACTTTC. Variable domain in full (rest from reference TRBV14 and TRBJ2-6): EAGVTQFPSHSVIEKGQTVTLRCDPISGHDNLYWYRRVMGKEIKFLLHFVKESKQDESGMPNNRFLAERTGGTYSTLKVQPAELEDSGVYFCASSQEGGSGANVLTFGAGSRLTVL.

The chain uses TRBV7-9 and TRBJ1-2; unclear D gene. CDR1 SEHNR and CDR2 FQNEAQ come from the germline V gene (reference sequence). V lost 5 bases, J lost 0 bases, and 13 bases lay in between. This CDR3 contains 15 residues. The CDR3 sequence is CASSLVTAANYGYTF. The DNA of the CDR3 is TGTGCCAGCAGCCTTGTGACGGCGGCTAACTATGGCTACACCTTC.

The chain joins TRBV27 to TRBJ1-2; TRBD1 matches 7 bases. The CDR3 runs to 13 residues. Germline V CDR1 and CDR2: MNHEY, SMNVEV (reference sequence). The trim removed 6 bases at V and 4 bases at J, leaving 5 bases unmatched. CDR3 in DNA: TGTGCCAGCAGCCCAGACAGGGCCTATGGCTACACCTTC. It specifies CASSPDRAYGYTF.

The CDR3 protein is CASSDRDYTDTQYF. The CDR3 DNA reads TGTGCCAGCAGCGACCGGGACTACACAGATACGCAGTATTTT. The chain uses TRBV9 and TRBJ2-3; 7 nucleotides agree with TRBD2. The J segment lost 2 bases and the V segment lost 3 bases, leaving 3 bases of the junction unmatched. Germline lookup yields CDR1 SGDLS and CDR2 YYNGEE. This CDR3 has 14 residues.

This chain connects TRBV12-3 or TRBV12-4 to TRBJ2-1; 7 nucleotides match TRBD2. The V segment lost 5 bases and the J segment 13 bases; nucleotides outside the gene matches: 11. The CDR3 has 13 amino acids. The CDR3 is CASSLQASTSQFF. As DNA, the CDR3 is TGTGCCAGCAGTCTGCAAGCCTCGACTAGCCAGTTCTTC.

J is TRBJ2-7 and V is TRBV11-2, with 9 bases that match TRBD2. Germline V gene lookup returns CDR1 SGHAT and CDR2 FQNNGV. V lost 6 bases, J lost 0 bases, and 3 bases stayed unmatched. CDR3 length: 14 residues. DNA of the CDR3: TGTGCCAGCAGGGGACTAGCTTTCTCCTACGAGCAGTACTTC. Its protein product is CASRGLAFSYEQYF.

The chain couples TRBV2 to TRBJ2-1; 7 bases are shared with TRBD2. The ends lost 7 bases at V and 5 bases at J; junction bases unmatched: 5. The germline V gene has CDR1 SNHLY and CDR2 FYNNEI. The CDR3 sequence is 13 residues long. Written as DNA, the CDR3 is TGTGCCAGCACCACGGGGGGACACAATGAGCAGTTCTTC. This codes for CASTTGGHNEQFF. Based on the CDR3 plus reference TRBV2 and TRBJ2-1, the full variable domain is EPEVTQTPSHQVTQMGQEVILRCVPISNHLYFYWYRQILGQKVEFLVSFYNNEISEKSEIFDDQFSVERPDGSNFTLKIRSTKLEDSAMYFCASTTGGHNEQFFGPGTRLTVL.

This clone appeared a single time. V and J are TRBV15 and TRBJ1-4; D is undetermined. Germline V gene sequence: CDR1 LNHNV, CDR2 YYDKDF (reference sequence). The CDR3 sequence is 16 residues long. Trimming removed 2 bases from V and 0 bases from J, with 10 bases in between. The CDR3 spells CATSRSTRSTNEKLFF. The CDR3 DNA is TGTGCCACCAGCAGATCCACGAGGTCAACTAATGAAAAACTGTTTTTT. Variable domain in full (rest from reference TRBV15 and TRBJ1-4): DAMVIQNPRYQVTQFGKPVTLSCSQTLNHNVMYWYQQKSSQAPKLLFHYYDKDFNNEADTPDNFQSRRPNTSFCFLDIRSPGLGDTAMYLCATSRSTRSTNEKLFFGSGTQLSVL.

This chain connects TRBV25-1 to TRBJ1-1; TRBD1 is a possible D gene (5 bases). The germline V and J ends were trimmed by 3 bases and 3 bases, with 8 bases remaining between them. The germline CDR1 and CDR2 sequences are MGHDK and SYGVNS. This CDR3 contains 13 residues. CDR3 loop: CASSDQGYTEAFF. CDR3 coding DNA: TGTGCCAGCAGTGATCAGGGATACACTGAAGCTTTCTTT. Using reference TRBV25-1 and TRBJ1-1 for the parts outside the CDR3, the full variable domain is EADIYQTPRYLVIGTGKKITLECSQTMGHDKMYWYQQDPGMELHLIHYSYGVNSTEKGDLSSESTVSRIRTEHFPLTLESARPSHTSQYLCASSDQGYTEAFFGQGTRLTVV.

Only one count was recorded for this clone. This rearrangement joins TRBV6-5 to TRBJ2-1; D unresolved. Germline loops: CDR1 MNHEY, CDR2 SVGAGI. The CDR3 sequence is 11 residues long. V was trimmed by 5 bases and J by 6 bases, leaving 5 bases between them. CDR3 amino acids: CASSLFNEQFF. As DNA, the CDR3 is TGTGCCAGCAGTCTATTCAATGAGCAGTTCTTC.